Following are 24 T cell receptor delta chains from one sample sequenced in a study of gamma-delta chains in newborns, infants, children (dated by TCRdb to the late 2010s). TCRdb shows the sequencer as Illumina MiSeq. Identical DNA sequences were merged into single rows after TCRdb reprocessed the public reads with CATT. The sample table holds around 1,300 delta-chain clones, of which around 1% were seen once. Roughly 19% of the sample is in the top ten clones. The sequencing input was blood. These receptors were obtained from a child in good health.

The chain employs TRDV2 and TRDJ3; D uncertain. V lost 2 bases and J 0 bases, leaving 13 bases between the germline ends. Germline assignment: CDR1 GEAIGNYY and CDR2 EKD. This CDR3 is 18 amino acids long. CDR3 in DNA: TGTGCCTGTGACAGGTGGGCCAAAAGCTCCTGGGACACCCGACAGATGTTTTTC. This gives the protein CACDRWAKSSWDTRQMFF.

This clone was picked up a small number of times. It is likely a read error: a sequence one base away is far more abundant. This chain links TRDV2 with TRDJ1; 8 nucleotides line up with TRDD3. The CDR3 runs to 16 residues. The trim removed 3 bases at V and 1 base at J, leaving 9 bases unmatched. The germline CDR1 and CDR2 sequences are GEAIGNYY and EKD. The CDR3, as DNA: TGTGCCTGTGACCCACTGGGGGGGAAGTGCACCGATAAACTCATCTTT. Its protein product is CACDPLGGKCTDKLIF.

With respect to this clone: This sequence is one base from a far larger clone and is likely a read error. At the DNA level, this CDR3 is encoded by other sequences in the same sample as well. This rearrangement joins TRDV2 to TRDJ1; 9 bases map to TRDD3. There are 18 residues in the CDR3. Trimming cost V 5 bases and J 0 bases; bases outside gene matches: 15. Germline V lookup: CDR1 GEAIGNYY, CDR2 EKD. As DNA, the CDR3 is TGTGCCTGTGTTTCCCTCAACTGGGGGAGGCGAGACACCGATAAACTCATCTTT. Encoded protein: CACVSLNWGRRDTDKLIF.

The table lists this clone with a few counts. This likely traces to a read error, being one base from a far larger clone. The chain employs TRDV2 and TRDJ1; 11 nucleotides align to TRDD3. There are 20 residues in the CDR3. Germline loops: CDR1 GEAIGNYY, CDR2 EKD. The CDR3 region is CASDTVSSGGYLYNTDKLIF. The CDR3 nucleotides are TGTGCCAGTGACACCGTATCATCTGGGGGATACTTATATAACACCGATAAACTCATCTTT.

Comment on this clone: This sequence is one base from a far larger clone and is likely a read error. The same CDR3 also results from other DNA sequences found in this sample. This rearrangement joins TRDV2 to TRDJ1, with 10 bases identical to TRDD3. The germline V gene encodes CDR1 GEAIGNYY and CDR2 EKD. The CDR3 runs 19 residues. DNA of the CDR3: TGTGCCTGTGACACTCTCCCTACCCTGGGGGATATATACACCGATAAGCTCATCTTT. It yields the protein CACDTLPTLGDIYTDKLIF.

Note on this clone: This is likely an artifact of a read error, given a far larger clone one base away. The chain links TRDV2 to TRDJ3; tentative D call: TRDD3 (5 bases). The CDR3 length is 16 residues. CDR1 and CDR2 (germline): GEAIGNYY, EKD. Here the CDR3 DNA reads TGTGCCTGTGACACCCCGAGCTCCTGGGACGCCCGACAGATGTTTTTC. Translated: CACDTPSSWDARQMFF.

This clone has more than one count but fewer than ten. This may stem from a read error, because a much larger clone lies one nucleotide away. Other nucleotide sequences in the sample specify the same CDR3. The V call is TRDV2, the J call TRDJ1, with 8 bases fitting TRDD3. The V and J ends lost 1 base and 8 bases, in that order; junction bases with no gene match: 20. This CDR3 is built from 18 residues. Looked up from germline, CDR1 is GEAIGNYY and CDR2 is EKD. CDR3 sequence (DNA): TGTGCCTGTGACACTGCTAAGCAAGTGCGGGATACGGACCGCAAACTCATCTTT. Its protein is CACDTAKQVRDTDRKLIF.

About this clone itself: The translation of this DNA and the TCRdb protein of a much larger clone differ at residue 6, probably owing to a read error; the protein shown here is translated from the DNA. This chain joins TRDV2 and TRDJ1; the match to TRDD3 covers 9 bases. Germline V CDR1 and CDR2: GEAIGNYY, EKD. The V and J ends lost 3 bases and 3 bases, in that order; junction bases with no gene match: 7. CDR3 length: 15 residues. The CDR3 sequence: CACDSMGDKADKLIF. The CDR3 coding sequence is TGTGCCTGTGACTCAATGGGGGATAAAGCCGATAAACTCATCTTT.

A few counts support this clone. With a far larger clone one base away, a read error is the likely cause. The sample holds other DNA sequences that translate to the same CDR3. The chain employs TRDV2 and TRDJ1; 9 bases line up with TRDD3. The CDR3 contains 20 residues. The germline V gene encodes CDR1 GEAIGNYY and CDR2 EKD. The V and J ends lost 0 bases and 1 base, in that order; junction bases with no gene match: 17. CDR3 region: CACDTVLSLGDTRTTDKLIF. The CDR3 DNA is TGTGCCTGTGACACCGTACTTAGTTTAGGGGATACGCGTACCACCGATAAACTCATCTTT.

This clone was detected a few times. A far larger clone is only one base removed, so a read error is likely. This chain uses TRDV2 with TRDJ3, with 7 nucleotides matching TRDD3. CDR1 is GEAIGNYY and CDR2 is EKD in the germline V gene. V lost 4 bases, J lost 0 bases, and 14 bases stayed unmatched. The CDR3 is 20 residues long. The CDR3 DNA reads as TGTGCCTGTGATAGAATCCCGACTGGGGAAGCCTCCTGGGACACCCGACAGATGTTTTTC. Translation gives CACDRIPTGEASWDTRQMFF.

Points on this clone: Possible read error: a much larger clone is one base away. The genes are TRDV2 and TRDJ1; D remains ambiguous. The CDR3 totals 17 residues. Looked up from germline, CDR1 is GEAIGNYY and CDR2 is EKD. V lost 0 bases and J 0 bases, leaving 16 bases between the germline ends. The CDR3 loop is CACDTVEGSTHTDKLIF. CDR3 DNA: TGTGCCTGTGACACCGTAGAGGGGTCCACTCACACCGATAAACTCATCTTT.

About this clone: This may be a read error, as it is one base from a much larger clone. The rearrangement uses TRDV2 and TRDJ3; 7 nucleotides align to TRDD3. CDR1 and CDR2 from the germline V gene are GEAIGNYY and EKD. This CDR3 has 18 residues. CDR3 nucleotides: TGTGCCTGTGACAGTACTGGGGAGAGCTCCTGGGACTCCCGACAGATGTTTTTC. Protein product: CACDSTGESSWDSRQMFF.

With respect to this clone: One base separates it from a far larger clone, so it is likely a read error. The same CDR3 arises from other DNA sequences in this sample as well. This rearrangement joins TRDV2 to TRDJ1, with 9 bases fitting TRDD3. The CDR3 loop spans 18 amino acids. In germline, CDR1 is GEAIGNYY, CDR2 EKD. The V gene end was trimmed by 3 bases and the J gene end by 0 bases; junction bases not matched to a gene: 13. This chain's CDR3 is CACDPLRTGGPYTDKLIF. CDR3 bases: TGTGCCTGTGACCCTCTCCGTACTGGGGGACCTTACACCGATAAACTCATCTTT.

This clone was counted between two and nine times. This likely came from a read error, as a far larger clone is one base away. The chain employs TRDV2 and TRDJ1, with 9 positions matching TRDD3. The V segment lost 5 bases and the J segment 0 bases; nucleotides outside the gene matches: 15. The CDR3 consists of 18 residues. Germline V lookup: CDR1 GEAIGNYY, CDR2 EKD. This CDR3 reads CACASLNWGRRDTDKLIF. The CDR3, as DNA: TGTGCCTGTGCTTCCCTCAACTGGGGGAGACGAGACACCGATAAACTCATCTTT.

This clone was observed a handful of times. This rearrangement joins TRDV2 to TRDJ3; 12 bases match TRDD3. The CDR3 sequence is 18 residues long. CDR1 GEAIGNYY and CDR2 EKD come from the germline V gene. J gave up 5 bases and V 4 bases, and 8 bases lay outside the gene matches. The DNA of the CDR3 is TGTGCCTGTGATCCGCTGGGGGATACGCACCGGGACACCCGACAGATGTTTTTC. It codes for CACDPLGDTHRDTRQMFF.

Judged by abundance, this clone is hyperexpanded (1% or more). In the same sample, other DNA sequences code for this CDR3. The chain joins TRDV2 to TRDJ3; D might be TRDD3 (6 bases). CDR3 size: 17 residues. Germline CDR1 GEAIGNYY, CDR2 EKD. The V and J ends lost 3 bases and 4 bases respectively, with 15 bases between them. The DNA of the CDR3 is TGTGCCTGTGACGCTTCTGGGGTAGGTTGGGACACCCGACAGATGTTTTTC. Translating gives CACDASGVGWDTRQMFF.

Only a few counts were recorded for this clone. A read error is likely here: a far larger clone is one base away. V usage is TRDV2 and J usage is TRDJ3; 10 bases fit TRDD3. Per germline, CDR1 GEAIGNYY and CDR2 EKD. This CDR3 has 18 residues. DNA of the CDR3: TGTGCCTGTGGCACCGCTGGGGGATACTCCTGGGACACCCGACAGATGTTTTTC. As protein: CACGTAGGYSWDTRQMFF.

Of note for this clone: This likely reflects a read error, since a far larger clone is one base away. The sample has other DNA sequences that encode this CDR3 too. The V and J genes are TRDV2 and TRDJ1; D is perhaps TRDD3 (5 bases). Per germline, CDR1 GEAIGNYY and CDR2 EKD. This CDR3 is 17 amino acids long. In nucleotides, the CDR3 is TGTGCCTGTGACACCGTAGGGGGGTCCACTCACACCGATAAACTCATCTTC. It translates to CACDTVGGSTHTDKLIF.

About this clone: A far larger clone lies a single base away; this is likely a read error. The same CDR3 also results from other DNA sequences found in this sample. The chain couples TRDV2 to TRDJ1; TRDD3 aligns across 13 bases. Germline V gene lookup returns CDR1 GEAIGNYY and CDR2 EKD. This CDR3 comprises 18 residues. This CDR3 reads CACDTVTGGYGYTDKLIF. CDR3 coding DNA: TGTGCCTGTGACACCGTTACTGGGGGATACGGCTACACCGACAAACTCATCTTT.

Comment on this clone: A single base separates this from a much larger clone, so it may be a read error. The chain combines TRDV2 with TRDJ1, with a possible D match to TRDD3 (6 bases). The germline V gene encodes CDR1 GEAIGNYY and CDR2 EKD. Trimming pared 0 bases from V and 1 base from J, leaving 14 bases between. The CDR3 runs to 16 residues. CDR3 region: CACDTVEDTSTDKLIF. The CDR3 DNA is TGTGCCTGTGACACCGTGGAGGATACTAGCACCGATAAACTCATCTTT.

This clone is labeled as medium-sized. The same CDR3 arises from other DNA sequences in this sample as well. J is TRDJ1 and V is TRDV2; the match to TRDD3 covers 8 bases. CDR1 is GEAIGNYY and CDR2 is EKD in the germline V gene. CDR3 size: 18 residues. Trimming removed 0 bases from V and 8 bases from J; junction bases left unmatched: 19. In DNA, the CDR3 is TGTGCCTGTGACACCGCTAAGCAAGTGCGGGATACGGACCGCAAACTCATCTTT. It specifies CACDTAKQVRDTDRKLIF.

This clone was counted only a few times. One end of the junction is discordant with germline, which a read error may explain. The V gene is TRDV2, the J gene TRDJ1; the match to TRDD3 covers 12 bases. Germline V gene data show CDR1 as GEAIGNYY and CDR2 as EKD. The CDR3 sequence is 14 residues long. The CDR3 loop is CACDILGDTDKPIF. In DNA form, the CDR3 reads TGTGCCTGTGACATACTGGGGGATACCGATAAACCCATCTTT.

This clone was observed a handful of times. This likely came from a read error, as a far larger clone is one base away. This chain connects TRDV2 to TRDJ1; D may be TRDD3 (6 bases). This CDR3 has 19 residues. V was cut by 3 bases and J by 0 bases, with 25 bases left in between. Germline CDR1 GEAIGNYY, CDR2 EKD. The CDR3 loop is CACDALSDGRDIYTDKLIF. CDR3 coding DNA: TGTGCCTGTGACGCTCTCTCGGACGGACGGGATATATACACCGATAAACTCATCTTT.

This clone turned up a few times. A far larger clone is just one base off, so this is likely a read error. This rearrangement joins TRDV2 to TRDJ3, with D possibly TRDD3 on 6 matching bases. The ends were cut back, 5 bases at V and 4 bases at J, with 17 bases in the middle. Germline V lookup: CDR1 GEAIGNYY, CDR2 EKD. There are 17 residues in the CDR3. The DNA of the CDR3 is TGTGCCTGTGGCGCTTCTGGGGTAGGTTGGGACACCCGACAGATGTTTTTC. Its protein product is CACGASGVGWDTRQMFF.